This T cell receptor (beta chain) is from a study of T cells in Graves' hyperthyroidism and ophthalmopathy. General observations from the study: A 13 V-J model separated ophthalmopathy from stable hyperthyroidism.

This clonotype was counted many times. Its antigen is unidentified. V gave up 6 bases and J gave up 5 bases; unmatched junction bases: 10. Germline V CDR1 and CDR2: MNHNS, SASEGT. The CDR3 totals 15 residues. Amplified TCR beta CDR3 regions derived from RNA transcripts. HTBI primers were used for first-round RT-PCR of the TCR CDR3. MiXCR, applied by TCRdb to the multiplex PCR reads, yields one record per CDR3 protein. The profile shows about 520,000 distinct CDR3 sequences, about 20% of them singletons. The study enrolled patients aged 18 to 65 with newly diagnosed hyperthyroidism of under 2 months' duration. Lactation, pregnancy, other autoimmune disease or uncontrolled infection excluded patients. PBMCs were derived from approximately 10 ml fresh peripheral blood.

The source of this sequence is a young man with Graves' hyperthyroidism. The chain joins TRBV6-1 to TRBJ2-7, with 10 bases fitting TRBD2. The sample comprised blood. This CDR3 is CASSETGLANHEQYF. The CDR3 nucleotides are TGTGCCAGCAGCGAAACGGGACTAGCGAACCACGAGCAGTACTTC.